This TCR beta chain was captured in a study of blood T cell repertoires in COVID-19. The repertoire was sequenced with immunoSEQ multiplex PCR; TCRdb's copy has only in-frame clones and lacks some. Seen here are hundreds of thousands of clones, more than 80% observed once, and the top ten hold 2% to 3%. A note on this clone: Other DNA sequences in this specimen translate into the identical CDR3.

This TCR came from a woman between 18 and 29 years old who had recovered from COVID-19. The source material was PBMCs or T cells enriched from blood (not recorded which).

The CDR3 DNA reads TGCGCCAGCAGCTTGAAGTTAGATACTGAAGCTTTCTTT. Translated: CASSLKLDTEAFF. The V call is TRBV5-1, the J call TRBJ1-1; D unresolved. Germline V gene lookup returns CDR1 SGHRS and CDR2 YFSETQ. The V and J ends lost 1 base and 5 bases respectively, with 9 bases between them. This CDR3 contains 13 residues.